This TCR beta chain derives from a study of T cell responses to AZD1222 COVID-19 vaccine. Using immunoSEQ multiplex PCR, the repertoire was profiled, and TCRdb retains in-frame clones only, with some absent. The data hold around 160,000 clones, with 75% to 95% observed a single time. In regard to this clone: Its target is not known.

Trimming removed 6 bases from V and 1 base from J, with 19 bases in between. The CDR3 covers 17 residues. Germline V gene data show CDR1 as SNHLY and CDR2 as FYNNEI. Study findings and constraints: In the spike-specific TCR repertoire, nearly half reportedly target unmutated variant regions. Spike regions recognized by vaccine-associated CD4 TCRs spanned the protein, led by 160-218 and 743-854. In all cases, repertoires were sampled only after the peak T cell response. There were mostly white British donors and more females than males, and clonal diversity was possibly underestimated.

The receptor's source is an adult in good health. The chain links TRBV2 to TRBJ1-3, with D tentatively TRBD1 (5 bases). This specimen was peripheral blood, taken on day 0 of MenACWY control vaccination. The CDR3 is CASSTDTLWFSGNTIYF. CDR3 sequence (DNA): TGTGCCAGCAGCACGGACACGTTATGGTTTTCTGGAAACACCATATATTTT.